The rows below give T cell receptor beta chains drawn from one sample of a study of T-cell reconstitution after alpha-beta-depleted transplantation in children. TCRdb analysed the PCR reads with MiXCR anew, one entry per CDR3 protein. The sample carries hundreds of thousands of distinct CDR3 sequences, around 13% recorded once. Specimen: PBMCs, collected before TCRalphabeta/CD19-depleted stem cell transplant. The source of these receptors is a girl aged 2-10 years with congenital amegakaryocytic thrombocytopenia, due to receive a stem cell transplant. CDR3s include the opening cysteine and the closing phenylalanine or tryptophan. Each record gives: V gene, J gene, D gene, clone size, CDR3 protein, CDR3 DNA. A D gene is named only where the DNA matches it firmly. Size is stated for part of the rows, as once, few or many counts, or as a class when the clone is expanded.

V: TRBV5-1; J: TRBJ2-3; D: TRBD2; size: few; CDR3: CASRVGLAETSTDTQYF; DNA: TGCGCCAGCCGAGTTGGGCTAGCGGAAACTAGCACAGATACGCAGTATTTT
V: TRBV18; J: TRBJ2-5; D: -; size: few; CDR3: CASSPNFAEKTQYF; DNA: TGTGCCAGCTCACCAAATTTCGCTGAGAAGACCCAGTACTTC
V: TRBV4-1; J: TRBJ2-7; D: TRBD1; size: -; CDR3: CASSLLVQGVEQYF; DNA: TGCGCCAGCAGCCTCCTCGTTCAGGGGGTCGAGCAGTACTTC
V: TRBV12-3/TRBV12-4; J: TRBJ2-2; D: -; size: many; CDR3: CASLTTGLRRGGELFF; DNA: TGTGCCAGCTTGACCACTGGCCTTCGACGGGGCGGGGAGCTGTTTTTT
V: TRBV2; J: TRBJ1-5; D: -; size: many; CDR3: CASNREGTQPQHF; DNA: TGTGCCAGCAACAGGGAGGGCACTCAGCCCCAGCATTTT
V: TRBV5-1; J: TRBJ2-7; D: -; size: -; CDR3: CASFDVSYEQYF; DNA: TGCGCCAGTTTCGACGTCTCCTACGAGCAGTACTTC
V: TRBV7-8; J: TRBJ2-1; D: -; size: few; CDR3: CASSSGRGGVFYNEQFF; DNA: TGTGCCAGCAGCTCAGGGAGGGGGGGGGTATTCTACAATGAGCAGTTCTTC
V: TRBV7-6; J: TRBJ2-1; D: -; size: few; CDR3: CASSLLGAWLSSSEQFF; DNA: TGTGCCAGCAGCTTATTGGGGGCGTGGCTAAGCTCAAGTGAGCAGTTCTTC
V: TRBV7-8; J: TRBJ2-7; D: -; size: many; CDR3: CASSRGASSYEQYF; DNA: TGTGCCAGCAGCCGAGGAGCAAGTTCCTACGAGCAGTACTTC
V: TRBV27; J: TRBJ2-7; D: -; size: -; CDR3: CASSGPYEQYF; DNA: TGTGCCAGCAGTGGACCCTACGAGCAGTACTTC
V: TRBV19; J: TRBJ1-1; D: -; size: -; CDR3: CASSIFRREMNTEAFF; DNA: TGTGCCAGTAGTATCTTTCGGAGGGAAATGAACACTGAAGCTTTCTTT
V: TRBV20-1; J: TRBJ2-3; D: TRBD2; size: many; CDR3: CSAKLAGGDTQYF; DNA: TGCAGTGCTAAGCTAGCGGGAGGGGATACGCAGTATTTT
V: TRBV9; J: TRBJ2-5; D: -; size: many; CDR3: CASSVVDSQETQYF; DNA: TGTGCCAGCAGCGTAGTGGATTCACAAGAGACCCAGTACTTC
V: TRBV7-8; J: TRBJ2-1; D: TRBD2; size: many; CDR3: CASRDSGRHNEQFF; DNA: TGTGCCAGCAGAGACAGCGGGAGGCACAATGAGCAGTTCTTC
V: TRBV3-1; J: TRBJ1-2; D: -; size: -; CDR3: CASRQADHYGYTF; DNA: TGTGCCAGCAGACAGGCGGACCACTATGGCTACACCTTC
V: TRBV29-1; J: TRBJ2-2; D: -; size: many; CDR3: CSANEMNTGELFF; DNA: TGCAGCGCTAACGAAATGAACACCGGGGAGCTGTTTTTT
V: TRBV12-3/TRBV12-4; J: TRBJ2-4; D: -; size: many; CDR3: CASQRNSNIQYF; DNA: TGTGCCAGCCAGCGTAATTCAAACATTCAGTACTTC
V: TRBV20-1; J: TRBJ2-3; D: -; size: many; CDR3: CSQQGWADTQYF; DNA: TGCAGTCAACAGGGATGGGCAGATACGCAGTATTTT
V: TRBV7-9; J: TRBJ1-1; D: -; size: -; CDR3: CASSFQGSVTEAFF; DNA: TGTGCCAGCAGCTTCCAGGGATCGGTCACTGAAGCTTTCTTT
V: TRBV20-1; J: TRBJ2-1; D: TRBD2; size: -; CDR3: CSARSGRALGHEQFF; DNA: TGCAGTGCTCGAAGCGGGAGGGCCCTCGGTCATGAGCAGTTCTTC
V: TRBV5-1; J: TRBJ2-7; D: -; size: many; CDR3: CASSLGADRLSYEQYF; DNA: TGCGCCAGCAGCTTGGGTGCGGACAGATTGTCCTACGAGCAGTACTTC
V: TRBV7-8; J: TRBJ2-1; D: TRBD2; size: few; CDR3: CASSLGLAGSNSYYNEQFF; DNA: TGTGCCAGCAGCTTAGGCCTAGCGGGATCGAACAGCTATTACAATGAGCAGTTCTTC
V: TRBV6-5; J: TRBJ2-5; D: -; size: many; CDR3: CASSYVPGVVETQYF; DNA: TGTGCCAGCAGTTACGTTCCAGGGGTAGTGGAGACCCAGTACTTC
V: TRBV5-1; J: TRBJ2-7; D: -; size: -; CDR3: CASSLEGGDLYEQYF; DNA: TGCGCCAGCAGCTTGGAGGGGGGGGACCTATACGAGCAGTACTTC
V: TRBV7-9; J: TRBJ2-6; D: -; size: -; CDR3: CASSWGGGRSGANVLTF; DNA: TGTGCCAGCAGCTGGGGTGGGGGACGCTCTGGGGCCAACGTCCTGACTTTC
V: TRBV11-2; J: TRBJ2-3; D: -; size: -; CDR3: CASSLGSRDTGTDTQYF; DNA: TGTGCCAGCAGCTTAGGATCCCGGGACACCGGCACAGATACGCAGTATTTT
V: TRBV20-1; J: TRBJ2-7; D: TRBD2; size: many; CDR3: CSAREGLAGERYF; DNA: TGCAGTGCTCGCGAGGGACTAGCGGGAGAACGGTACTTC
V: TRBV28; J: TRBJ2-1; D: -; size: -; CDR3: CASRATLVVNEQFF; DNA: TGTGCCAGCAGGGCCACTTTAGTAGTCAATGAGCAGTTCTTC
V: TRBV2; J: TRBJ1-3; D: -; size: once; CDR3: CASSEVGGGRNTIYF; DNA: TGTGCCAGCAGTGAAGTTGGAGGCGGTCGAAACACCATATATTTT
V: TRBV20-1; J: TRBJ2-3; D: -; size: many; CDR3: CSASQGAQYF; DNA: TGCAGTGCTTCGCAGGGAGCGCAGTATTTT
V: TRBV4-1; J: TRBJ2-1; D: TRBD2; size: many; CDR3: CASSQASGRNYNEQFF; DNA: TGCGCCAGCAGCCAAGCAAGCGGGAGGAACTACAATGAGCAGTTCTTC
V: TRBV7-2; J: TRBJ1-1; D: -; size: many; CDR3: CASSLNRGRGGTEAFF; DNA: TGTGCCAGCAGCTTAAATCGCGGCAGGGGCGGCACTGAAGCTTTCTTT
V: TRBV4-2; J: TRBJ2-3; D: TRBD2; size: many; CDR3: CASSRTSGSPTTDTQYF; DNA: TGTGCCAGCAGCCGGACTAGCGGGAGCCCCACCACAGATACGCAGTATTTT
V: TRBV29-1; J: TRBJ2-7; D: -; size: few; CDR3: CSVVEGDEQYF; DNA: TGCAGCGTTGTGGAAGGAGACGAGCAGTACTTC
V: TRBV20-1; J: TRBJ2-5; D: -; size: many; CDR3: CSARDPQETQYF; DNA: TGCAGTGCTAGGGACCCACAAGAGACCCAGTACTTC
V: TRBV12-3/TRBV12-4; J: TRBJ2-6; D: -; size: -; CDR3: CASSLWRVHSGANVLTF; DNA: TGTGCCAGCAGTTTATGGAGGGTTCACTCTGGGGCCAACGTCCTGACTTTC
V: TRBV20-1; J: TRBJ1-5; D: -; size: many; CDR3: CSARAPQEGNQPQHF; DNA: TGCAGTGCTAGGGCCCCCCAGGAGGGCAATCAGCCCCAGCATTTT
V: TRBV5-1; J: TRBJ2-1; D: -; size: many; CDR3: CASSPVEVAVSYNEQFF; DNA: TGCGCCAGCAGCCCGGTTGAGGTAGCGGTTTCCTACAATGAGCAGTTCTTC
V: TRBV10-3; J: TRBJ2-3; D: -; size: -; CDR3: CAISEGGTGTDTQYF; DNA: TGTGCCATCAGTGAGGGAGGGACAGGCACAGATACGCAGTATTTT
V: TRBV15; J: TRBJ2-1; D: -; size: -; CDR3: CATSRDPGSHNEQFF; DNA: TGTGCCACCAGCAGAGATCCAGGGTCCCACAATGAGCAGTTCTTC
V: TRBV29-1; J: TRBJ2-1; D: -; size: few; CDR3: CSVEEVGAGEQFF; DNA: TGCAGCGTTGAAGAGGTGGGGGCTGGTGAGCAGTTCTTC
V: TRBV11-2; J: TRBJ1-1; D: -; size: many; CDR3: CASSLGWTLNTEAFF; DNA: TGTGCCAGCAGCTTAGGATGGACCTTGAACACTGAAGCTTTCTTT
V: TRBV4-2; J: TRBJ2-7; D: -; size: many; CDR3: CASSHPDSSYEQYF; DNA: TGTGCCAGCAGCCACCCCGACAGTTCCTACGAGCAGTACTTC
V: TRBV6-5; J: TRBJ2-2; D: TRBD1; size: -; CDR3: CASSYDRDTGELFF; DNA: TGTGCCAGCAGCTACGACAGGGACACCGGGGAGCTGTTTTTT
V: TRBV20-1; J: TRBJ2-7; D: -; size: -; CDR3: CSARERSGPIYEQYF; DNA: TGCAGTGCTAGAGAAAGAAGCGGGCCAATCTACGAGCAGTACTTC
V: TRBV10-3; J: TRBJ2-3; D: TRBD2; size: many; CDR3: CAISEPQRGRAQYF; DNA: TGTGCCATCAGTGAGCCACAGCGGGGGCGAGCGCAGTATTTT
V: TRBV5-1; J: TRBJ2-3; D: -; size: -; CDR3: CASSVLADTQYF; DNA: TGCGCCAGCAGCGTCCTAGCAGATACGCAGTATTTT
V: TRBV4-1; J: TRBJ2-1; D: TRBD2; size: many; CDR3: CASSPAWTSSYNEQFF; DNA: TGCGCCAGCAGCCCCGCTTGGACTAGTTCCTACAATGAGCAGTTCTTC